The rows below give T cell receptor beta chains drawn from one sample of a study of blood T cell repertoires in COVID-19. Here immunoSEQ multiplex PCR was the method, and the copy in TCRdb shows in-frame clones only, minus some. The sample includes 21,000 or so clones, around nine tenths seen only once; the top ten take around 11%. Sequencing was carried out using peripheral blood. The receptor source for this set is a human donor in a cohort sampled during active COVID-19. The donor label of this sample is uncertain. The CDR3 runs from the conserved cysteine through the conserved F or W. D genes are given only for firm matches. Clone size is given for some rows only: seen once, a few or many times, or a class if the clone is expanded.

CDR3nt: TGTGCCAGCAGTGATTTCCGGACAGGCCTTAACTATGGCTACACCTTC; CDR3aa: CASSDFRTGLNYGYTF; abundance: NA; len: 16; j_gene: TRBJ1-2; d_gene: TRBD1; v_gene: TRBV6-1
CDR3nt: TGTGCCAGCTCACCTCGACTAGAGGACGAGCAGTACTTC; CDR3aa: CASSPRLEDEQYF; abundance: NA; len: 13; j_gene: TRBJ2-7; d_gene: NA; v_gene: TRBV18
CDR3nt: TGTGCCAGCTCACGACCGGGACAGGGCGACTACACCTTC; CDR3aa: CASSRPGQGDYTF; abundance: NA; len: 13; j_gene: TRBJ1-2; d_gene: TRBD1; v_gene: TRBV18
CDR3nt: TGTGCCAGCAGTCAAGACTCGCGCGTGCCGTTCTTC; CDR3aa: CASSQDSRVPFF; abundance: few; len: 12; j_gene: TRBJ2-1; d_gene: NA; v_gene: TRBV12-3/TRBV12-4
CDR3nt: TGTGCCAGCAGCCCGGACAGGGTGGCCTATGGCTACACCTTC; CDR3aa: CASSPDRVAYGYTF; abundance: few; len: 14; j_gene: TRBJ1-2; d_gene: TRBD1; v_gene: TRBV7-9
CDR3nt: TGTGCCAGCAGCTTGGCAACAGGGCAGACCCAGTACTTC; CDR3aa: CASSLATGQTQYF; abundance: NA; len: 13; j_gene: TRBJ2-5; d_gene: NA; v_gene: TRBV5-5
CDR3nt: TGTGCCAGCTCACCACCGAGGACAGGGTCTAATGAAAAACTGTTTTTT; CDR3aa: CASSPPRTGSNEKLFF; abundance: NA; len: 16; j_gene: TRBJ1-4; d_gene: TRBD1; v_gene: TRBV18
CDR3nt: TGTGCCAGCAGTTTAAAGGTAGGGGGTACTTACGAGCAGTACTTC; CDR3aa: CASSLKVGGTYEQYF; abundance: NA; len: 15; j_gene: TRBJ2-7; d_gene: NA; v_gene: TRBV27
CDR3nt: TGTGCCAGCACCTTTGGACAGGGGATTTACGAGCAGTACTTC; CDR3aa: CASTFGQGIYEQYF; abundance: few; len: 14; j_gene: TRBJ2-7; d_gene: TRBD1; v_gene: TRBV7-9
CDR3nt: TGTGCCAGTACGAGGGGGACACCGACTGGAGGCTACACCTTC; CDR3aa: CASTRGTPTGGYTF; abundance: NA; len: 14; j_gene: TRBJ1-2; d_gene: NA; v_gene: TRBV19
CDR3nt: TGTGCCAGCAGCCCGATCGGGATTTCGGGAGAGCAGTACTTC; CDR3aa: CASSPIGISGEQYF; abundance: NA; len: 14; j_gene: TRBJ2-7; d_gene: NA; v_gene: TRBV16
CDR3nt: TGTGCCAGCAGTTACCAGGGAAGGGTGTCTGGGAAACTGTTTTTT; CDR3aa: CASSYQGRVSGKLFF; abundance: NA; len: 15; j_gene: TRBJ1-4; d_gene: NA; v_gene: TRBV27
CDR3nt: TGTGCCAGCAGCTTGACAGGGGCGCGAGACGAGCAGTACTTC; CDR3aa: CASSLTGARDEQYF; abundance: NA; len: 14; j_gene: TRBJ2-7; d_gene: TRBD1; v_gene: TRBV5-4
CDR3nt: TGCGCCAGCACCGCGCCGGGACAGGGGCACACCGGGGAGCTGTTTTTT; CDR3aa: CASTAPGQGHTGELFF; abundance: NA; len: 16; j_gene: TRBJ2-2; d_gene: TRBD1; v_gene: TRBV5-1
CDR3nt: TGTGCCAGCAGCTTGGGACAGAGGTCCTACGAGCAGTACTTC; CDR3aa: CASSLGQRSYEQYF; abundance: few; len: 14; j_gene: TRBJ2-7; d_gene: NA; v_gene: TRBV5-6
CDR3nt: TGTGCCAGCAGTGGGCCCCTAACTAGCGCGAGAGAGACCCAGTACTTC; CDR3aa: CASSGPLTSARETQYF; abundance: NA; len: 16; j_gene: TRBJ2-5; d_gene: TRBD2; v_gene: TRBV6-1
CDR3nt: TGTGCCAGCTCCCCCGGGACTAGCGCTTTCAATGAGCAGTTCTTC; CDR3aa: CASSPGTSAFNEQFF; abundance: NA; len: 15; j_gene: TRBJ2-1; d_gene: TRBD2; v_gene: TRBV18
CDR3nt: TGTGCCAGCAGGTTACTAGCGGGAGGGCCGGGCACCGGGGAGCTGTTTTTT; CDR3aa: CASRLLAGGPGTGELFF; abundance: NA; len: 17; j_gene: TRBJ2-2; d_gene: TRBD2; v_gene: TRBV2
CDR3nt: TGTGCCAGCAGTAAGACGGGACTAGGAACCCAGTACTTC; CDR3aa: CASSKTGLGTQYF; abundance: NA; len: 13; j_gene: TRBJ2-5; d_gene: TRBD2; v_gene: TRBV12-3/TRBV12-4
CDR3nt: TGCGCCAGCAGCCCCCGGACAGGGGTAACCGGGGAGCTGTTTTTT; CDR3aa: CASSPRTGVTGELFF; abundance: NA; len: 15; j_gene: TRBJ2-2; d_gene: TRBD1; v_gene: TRBV5-1
CDR3nt: TGTGCCAGCAGCTTGCCGACAGGGGGCTATGGCTACACCTTC; CDR3aa: CASSLPTGGYGYTF; abundance: NA; len: 14; j_gene: TRBJ1-2; d_gene: TRBD1; v_gene: TRBV5-4
CDR3nt: TGTGCCAGCAGTTTTGAAAGGGAGGGAGGCTACACCTTC; CDR3aa: CASSFEREGGYTF; abundance: NA; len: 13; j_gene: TRBJ1-2; d_gene: NA; v_gene: TRBV12-3/TRBV12-4
CDR3nt: TGTGCCAGCATTGGACAGGGGTATTCACCCCTCCACTTT; CDR3aa: CASIGQGYSPLHF; abundance: NA; len: 13; j_gene: TRBJ1-6; d_gene: TRBD1; v_gene: TRBV6-5
CDR3nt: TGTGCCAGCAGCTATCTGGTGGGCATAATGGGGGAGCTGTTTTTT; CDR3aa: CASSYLVGIMGELFF; abundance: once; len: 15; j_gene: TRBJ2-2; d_gene: NA; v_gene: TRBV11-2
CDR3nt: TGCGCCAGCAGCACCCGGGACAGGGGGCCTTACGAGCAGTACTTC; CDR3aa: CASSTRDRGPYEQYF; abundance: once; len: 15; j_gene: TRBJ2-7; d_gene: TRBD1; v_gene: TRBV5-1
CDR3nt: TGTGCCAGCACCGAAAACGGGAGACTGGGGCCTGAGCAGTTCTTC; CDR3aa: CASTENGRLGPEQFF; abundance: NA; len: 15; j_gene: TRBJ2-1; d_gene: NA; v_gene: TRBV5-4
CDR3nt: TGTGCCAGCAGCCCCCGGACTAGCGCAGATACGCAGTATTTT; CDR3aa: CASSPRTSADTQYF; abundance: NA; len: 14; j_gene: TRBJ2-3; d_gene: TRBD2; v_gene: TRBV7-2
CDR3nt: TGTGCCAGTAGGAGACAGGGGCGAGGTTCTAATGAAAAACTGTTTTTT; CDR3aa: CASRRQGRGSNEKLFF; abundance: NA; len: 16; j_gene: TRBJ1-4; d_gene: TRBD1; v_gene: TRBV19
CDR3nt: TGTGCCAGTTACCCCGGGACAGGGGCCTTC; CDR3aa: CASYPGTGAF; abundance: NA; len: 10; j_gene: TRBJ2-7; d_gene: TRBD1; v_gene: TRBV14
CDR3nt: TGTGCCGCCCAGGATCTAGCCAAAAACATTCAGTACTTC; CDR3aa: CAAQDLAKNIQYF; abundance: NA; len: 13; j_gene: TRBJ2-4; d_gene: NA; v_gene: TRBV6-5